The present T cell receptor (beta chain) was sequenced within a study of cytomegalovirus exposure and HLA in healthy donors. In regard to this clone: Its antigen remains unidentified.

Study results and caveats: TCR beta chains numbering more than 150 were designated cytomegalovirus-associated. Presence/absence comparisons presumed near-even sequencing depth among donors. Despite most TCR sequences being rare, some public TCRs occurred in many donors.

13 Jbeta primers and 60 Vbeta primers were used for the PCR. Method: immunoSEQ multiplex PCR; TCRdb's copy keeps in-frame clones and lacks some. This sample has about 170,000 clones; around 83% occur once, and the top ten carry about 2%. V lost 3 bases and J lost 2, with 11 bases in between. CDR1 and CDR2 from the germline V gene are SGDLS and YYNGEE. The CDR3 has 14 residues. This clonotype originated in a man aged 18 to 30 in good health and CMV-seropositive. The material sequenced was PBMCs. The chain carries TRBV9 and TRBJ1-1, with D possibly matching TRBD1 (6 bases). The DNA of the CDR3 is TGTGCCAGCAGCGCTAAGGGGGTAAACACTGAAGCTTTCTTT. This codes for CASSAKGVNTEAFF.